These T cell receptor beta chains were read from a single sample in a study of blood T cell repertoires in COVID-19. Here immunoSEQ multiplex PCR was the method, and the copy in TCRdb shows in-frame clones only, minus some. In the table there are about 70,000 clones, roughly 91% of which are singletons. Specimen: peripheral blood. These receptors came from a woman over 75 with active or convalescent COVID-19. CDR3s include the opening cysteine and the closing phenylalanine or tryptophan. Fields, in order: CDR3 length, D gene, clone size, J gene, V gene, CDR3 protein, CDR3 DNA. D genes are given only for firm matches. Some rows have no size entry. The others give once, few or many, or a class for an expanded clone.

17 - - TRBJ2-7 TRBV14 CASSQGRGWLWYYEQYF TGTGCCAGCAGCCAAGGGCGAGGGTGGCTCTGGTACTACGAGCAGTACTTC
17 TRBD2 - TRBJ2-1 TRBV3-1/TRBV3-2 CASSLGLAGGPVNEQFF TGTGCCAGCAGCCTTGGTCTAGCGGGGGGGCCGGTTAATGAGCAGTTCTTC
19 TRBD2 - TRBJ2-5 TRBV9 CASSGGLGTSGRPPETQYF TGTGCCAGCAGCGGAGGTCTGGGGACTAGCGGGAGACCCCCGGAGACCCAGTACTTC
13 TRBD1 - TRBJ2-7 TRBV29-1 CSARTGRTYEQYF TGCAGCGCTCGGACAGGTCGAACCTACGAGCAGTACTTC
16 - - TRBJ1-2 TRBV18 CASSPLPPQNSNGYTF TGTGCCAGCTCACCACTTCCACCCCAGAATTCGAATGGCTACACCTTC
15 TRBD1 - TRBJ2-7 TRBV7-6 CASSLGGQGSYEQYF TGTGCCAGCAGCTTAGGGGGACAGGGGTCCTACGAGCAGTACTTC
15 TRBD2 few TRBJ2-2 TRBV6-4 CASSPGGPGTGELFF TGTGCCAGCAGTCCGGGGGGGCCGGGCACCGGGGAGCTGTTTTTT
16 TRBD1 - TRBJ2-5 TRBV7-2 CASSLGDREGGETQYF TGTGCCAGCAGCTTAGGGGACAGGGAGGGAGGAGAGACCCAGTACTTC
15 - - TRBJ1-1 TRBV14 CASSHNDRPNTEAFF TGTGCCAGCAGCCATAATGACAGACCGAACACTGAAGCTTTCTTT
15 - - TRBJ2-1 TRBV7-7 CASSLSLGLQNEQFF TGTGCCAGCAGCTTAAGTCTGGGGCTACAGAATGAGCAGTTCTTC
20 TRBD1 - TRBJ1-2 TRBV19 CASSIIQTGTGIVSHYGYTF TGTGCCAGTAGTATAATACAAACCGGGACAGGAATTGTAAGCCACTATGGCTACACCTTC
16 TRBD2 - TRBJ2-3 TRBV5-4 CASSLDSSGGADTQYF TGTGCCAGCAGCTTGGATTCGAGCGGGGGGGCGGATACGCAGTATTTT
17 TRBD2 - TRBJ2-1 TRBV24-1 CATSDFRPGLAGSRQFF TGTGCCACCAGTGATTTCCGGCCGGGACTAGCGGGATCAAGGCAGTTCTTC